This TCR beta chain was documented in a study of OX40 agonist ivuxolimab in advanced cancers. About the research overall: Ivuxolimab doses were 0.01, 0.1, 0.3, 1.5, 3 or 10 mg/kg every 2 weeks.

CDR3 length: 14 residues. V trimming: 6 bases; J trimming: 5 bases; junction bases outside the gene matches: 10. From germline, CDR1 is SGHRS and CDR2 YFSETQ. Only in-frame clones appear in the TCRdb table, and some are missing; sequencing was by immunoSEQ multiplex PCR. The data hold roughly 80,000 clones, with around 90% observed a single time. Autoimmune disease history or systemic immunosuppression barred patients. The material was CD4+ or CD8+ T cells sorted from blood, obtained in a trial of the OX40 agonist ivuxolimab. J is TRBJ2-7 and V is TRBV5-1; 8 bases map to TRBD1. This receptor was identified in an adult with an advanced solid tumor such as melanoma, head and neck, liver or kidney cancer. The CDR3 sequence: CASNNRGNFDEQYF. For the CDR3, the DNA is TGCGCCAGCAATAACAGGGGGAATTTTGACGAGCAGTACTTC.